This entry lists 29 T cell receptor beta chains sequenced from one sample in a study of T cell responses to AZD1222 COVID-19 vaccine (dated by TCRdb to the early 2020s). Libraries came from the immunoSEQ multiplex PCR assay. Entries here come from immuneACCESS through TCRdb and include only in-frame sequences with V and J called. Some clones fail to appear in such tables; in the studies checked, an unresolved V gene covers under half of the shortfall, and the cause of the remainder is unknown. A total of roughly 160,000 clones appear in this sample, around 92% of them only once. The ten most abundant clones make up approximately 1.2% of the sample. The time point label, as the study defines it: about 28 days (+/-7) after the second vaccine dose. Sequenced here: peripheral blood, sampled 28 days after the second AZD1222 dose. Receptor source: an adult who received the AZD1222 COVID-19 vaccine.

This chain connects TRBV27 to TRBJ1-1; no clear D. V lost 0 bases and J lost 1, with 6 bases in between. This CDR3 region has 14 residues. Germline CDR1 is MNHEY and CDR2 is SMNVEV (reference sequence). Written as DNA, the CDR3 is TGTGCCAGCAGTTTATCCAAGGGGAACACTGAAGCTTTCTTT. Amino acids: CASSLSKGNTEAFF.

This chain uses TRBV3-1 (or the pseudogene TRBV3-2) with TRBJ2-7; 10 positions agree with TRBD1. J gave up 3 bases and V 4 bases, and 3 bases lay outside the gene matches. This CDR3 is 14 amino acids long. The germline CDR1 and CDR2 sequences are LGHDT and YNNKEL (reference sequence). This CDR3 is CASSPGQGGYEQYF. For the CDR3, the DNA is TGTGCCAGCAGCCCAGGACAGGGGGGCTACGAGCAGTACTTC.

The chain links TRBV7-9 to TRBJ1-1; TRBD1 agrees at 7 bases. The length of the CDR3 is 15 residues. The junction had 7 bases not matched to a gene; V was cut back by 2 bases and J by 4 bases. In germline, CDR1 is SEHNR, CDR2 FQNEAQ (reference sequence). The CDR3 loop is CASSLWGQGVTEAFF. For the CDR3, the DNA is TGTGCCAGCAGCTTATGGGGGCAGGGGGTCACTGAAGCTTTCTTT.

This sequence joins TRBV18 and TRBJ1-2; the D gene is possibly TRBD1 (5 bases). V dropped 8 bases and J dropped 4 bases, with 11 bases sitting between them. The CDR3 covers 12 residues. Germline CDR1 reads KGHSH; CDR2 reads LQKENI. DNA of the CDR3: TGTGCCAGCCGCGACAGTCCCTATGGCTACACCTTC. It translates to CASRDSPYGYTF.

The V gene is TRBV5-5, the J gene TRBJ2-6, with D perhaps TRBD2 (5 bases). Trimming cost V 0 bases and J 4 bases, with 8 bases left between them. Germline assignment: CDR1 SGHKS and CDR2 YYEKEE (reference sequence). CDR3 length equals 15 residues. CDR3 in amino acids: CASSLARGGANVLTF. The CDR3 DNA is TGTGCCAGCAGCTTGGCACGGGGAGGGGCCAACGTCCTGACTTTC.

The chain is built from TRBV6-5 and TRBJ2-3, with TRBD2 matching over 11 bases. The CDR3 is 15 amino acids. V gave up 8 bases and J gave up 2 bases; unmatched junction bases: 6. Germline V gene lookup returns CDR1 MNHEY and CDR2 SVGAGI. CDR3 DNA sequence: TGTGCCAGCTCTCCGGGACTAGCGGACACAGATACGCAGTATTTT. It is translated as CASSPGLADTDTQYF.

The chain combines TRBV7-8 with TRBJ2-7; D is ambiguous. This CDR3 spans 14 amino acids. V shed 3 bases and J shed 6 bases, with 15 bases lying between them. The germline CDR1 and CDR2 sequences are SGHVS and FQNEAQ. Here the CDR3 DNA reads TGTGCCAGCAGCTTCGGAGTCAAGGGTGGCGAGCAGTACTTC. It specifies CASSFGVKGGEQYF.

The genes are TRBV7-2 and TRBJ1-3; D perhaps matches TRBD1 (6 bases). CDR1 SGHTA and CDR2 FQGNSA come from the germline V gene. The CDR3 extends over 14 amino acids. Trimming shortened V by 5 bases and J by 3 bases, and 11 bases separated the two germline ends. This chain's CDR3 is CASSPRGNGNTIYF. In nucleotides, the CDR3 is TGTGCCAGCAGCCCGAGGGGGAATGGAAACACCATATATTTT.

The J gene is TRBJ1-4, the V gene TRBV2, with TRBD1 matching 7 bases. This CDR3 has 16 amino acids. V dropped 6 bases and J dropped 0; count of bases not matched to a gene: 7. The germline V gene has CDR1 SNHLY and CDR2 FYNNEI. The CDR3 nucleotides read TGTGCCAGCAGCCCAGGACAGGTTACAACTAATGAAAAACTGTTTTTT. This gives the protein CASSPGQVTTNEKLFF.

This clone was counted a single time. This chain uses TRBV29-1 with TRBJ1-3; perhaps TRBD1 as D (5 bases). V was pared by 1 base and J by 9 bases, with 10 bases between. The CDR3 contains 12 residues. Germline CDR1 SQVTM, CDR2 ANQGSEA. The CDR3: CSVEAAGGTIYF. CDR3 bases: TGCAGCGTTGAAGCGGCGGGGGGCACCATATATTTT.

This clone has only a few counts. V is TRBV7-9 and J is TRBJ1-5, with D hard to call. This CDR3 spans 14 amino acids. Germline assignment: CDR1 SEHNR and CDR2 FQNEAQ (reference sequence). V was clipped by 1 base and J by 3 bases, with 7 bases between them. CDR3 sequence: CASSLEGYNQPQHF. The CDR3 DNA is TGTGCCAGCAGCTTAGAAGGGTACAATCAGCCCCAGCATTTT.

This rearrangement joins TRBV6-6 to TRBJ1-3; possibly TRBD1 for D (5 bases). Germline CDR1 reads MNHNY; CDR2 reads SVGAGI (reference sequence). Trimming cost V 2 bases and J 2 bases, with 10 bases left between them. This CDR3 is built from 15 residues. The CDR3 region is CASSYDGGPGNTIYF. The CDR3 DNA follows: TGTGCCAGCAGTTACGACGGGGGTCCTGGAAACACCATATATTTT.

This chain uses TRBV19 with TRBJ1-3, with D uncertain. The CDR3 sequence is 14 residues long. Germline CDR1 LNHDA, CDR2 SQIVND (reference sequence). Trimming left V 3 bases short and J 0 bases short, with 6 bases between. As DNA, the CDR3 is TGTGCCAGTAGTATTCAAGTCTCTGGAAACACCATATATTTT. Encoded protein: CASSIQVSGNTIYF.

This clone came up once. The CDR3 DNA sequence: TGTGCCAGCTCACCAGGGAGCACAGATACGCAGTATTTT. It is translated as CASSPGSTDTQYF. The chain uses TRBV18 and TRBJ2-3; D is undetermined. Trimming took off 2 bases at V and 0 bases at J, with 3 bases between the two ends. The CDR3 sequence is 13 residues long. Germline CDR1 reads KGHSH; CDR2 reads LQKENI.

The chain recombines TRBV6-5 with TRBJ2-3; D may be TRBD2 (5 bases). V was trimmed by 6 bases and J by 2 bases, leaving 12 bases between them. The length of the CDR3 is 14 residues. The germline V gene encodes CDR1 MNHEY and CDR2 SVGAGI. CDR3: CASSGRLLTDTQYF. The CDR3 nucleotides read TGTGCCAGCAGCGGAAGACTACTCACAGATACGCAGTATTTT.

The V call is TRBV5-6, the J call TRBJ1-1; 10 bases map to TRBD1. Unmatched junction bases numbered 11, after V lost 4 bases and J lost 5 bases. Germline V gene lookup returns CDR1 SGHDT and CDR2 YYEEEE. The length of the CDR3 is 16 residues. CDR3 DNA: TGTGCCAGCAGCCTCGACAGGGGGCGAGGGGGGACTGAAGCTTTCTTT. This sequence encodes CASSLDRGRGGTEAFF.

The chain combines TRBV25-1 with TRBJ2-7, with TRBD1 matching over 12 bases. CDR3 size: 16 residues. The V gene's germline CDR1 is MGHDK and CDR2 SYGVNS. Losses at the gene ends were 3 bases for V and 6 bases for J; bases not matched to a gene: 9. CDR3 amino acids: CASSEGTGGVSGEQYF. Here the CDR3 DNA reads TGTGCCAGCAGTGAGGGGACAGGGGGCGTCTCAGGCGAGCAGTACTTC.

CDR3 sequence reads: CASSIGGGRPHEQFF. CDR3 DNA sequence: TGTGCCAGTAGTATAGGTGGCGGGAGGCCCCATGAGCAGTTCTTC. The rearrangement joins TRBV19 to TRBJ2-1, with TRBD2 matching 8 bases. Germline trimming cut 1 base from V and 8 bases from J; bases unmatched to any gene: 7. The CDR3 runs to 15 residues. Germline V lookup: CDR1 LNHDA, CDR2 SQIVND (reference sequence).

V and J are TRBV18 and TRBJ1-1; no clear D. V was clipped by 3 bases and J by 1 base, with 6 bases between them. The CDR3 has 13 residues. Per germline, CDR1 KGHSH and CDR2 LQKENI. The CDR3 DNA reads as TGTGCCAGCTCACCGGAGCCGAACACTGAAGCTTTCTTT. It is translated as CASSPEPNTEAFF.

This sequence joins TRBV6-4 and TRBJ2-1; 7 bases are a match to TRBD2. The J segment lost 6 bases and the V segment lost 4 bases, leaving 9 bases of the junction unmatched. CDR1 MRHNA and CDR2 SNTAGT come from the germline V gene. This CDR3 spans 15 amino acids. For the CDR3, the DNA is TGTGCCAGCAGTGTCCAGGCGGGAGTATGCAATGAGCAGTTCTTC. It codes for CASSVQAGVCNEQFF.

V and J are TRBV2 and TRBJ1-3, with D possibly TRBD1 on 5 matching bases. The CDR3 spans 14 residues. The germline V gene has CDR1 SNHLY and CDR2 FYNNEI. With 3 bases removed from V and 1 base from J, the gap between germline ends came to 7 bases. The CDR3 here is CASSEGGSGNTIYF. The CDR3 DNA sequence: TGTGCCAGCAGTGAGGGGGGGTCTGGAAACACCATATATTTT.

The CDR3 bases are TGTGCCAGCAGCATCGGGGGAGGGCAGGTGACCTACGAGCAGTACTTC. Its protein product is CASSIGGGQVTYEQYF. The chain couples TRBV5-4 to TRBJ2-7; the match to TRBD2 covers 7 bases. V gave up 4 bases and J gave up 2 bases; unmatched junction bases: 12. Germline V lookup: CDR1 SGHNT, CDR2 YYREEE (reference sequence). The CDR3 is 16 amino acids.

The count of this clone is one. The rearrangement joins TRBV13 to TRBJ1-5; possibly TRBD1 for D (5 bases). With 3 bases removed from V and 3 bases from J, the gap between germline ends came to 9 bases. The CDR3 runs to 14 residues. CDR1 is PRHDT, CDR2 FYEKMQ, per germline (reference sequence). The DNA of the CDR3 is TGTGCCAGCAGCTTCCGAGGGACCAATCAGCCCCAGCATTTT. It is translated as CASSFRGTNQPQHF.

The V and J genes are TRBV19 and TRBJ2-2, with 14 nucleotides matching TRBD2. The germline V gene encodes CDR1 LNHDA and CDR2 SQIVND (reference sequence). This CDR3 has 19 amino acids. V dropped 7 bases and J dropped 0; count of bases not matched to a gene: 10. The CDR3 protein is CASISEGLAGVPNTGELFF. The CDR3 coding sequence is TGTGCCAGTATCTCAGAGGGACTAGCGGGGGTCCCGAACACCGGGGAGCTGTTTTTT.

This rearrangement joins TRBV30 to TRBJ1-3; possibly TRBD1 for D (6 bases). The CDR3 extends over 15 amino acids. The germline V and J ends were trimmed by 5 bases and 3 bases, with 17 bases remaining between them. The germline gives CDR1 GTSNPN, CDR2 SVGIG (reference sequence). The CDR3 DNA is TGTGCCTGGGGGCGGGACACATTGCGTGGAAACACCATATATTTT. This sequence encodes CAWGRDTLRGNTIYF. Variable domain in full (rest from reference TRBV30 and TRBJ1-3): SQTIHQWPATLVQPVGSPLSLECTVEGTSNPNLYWYRQAAGRGLQLLFYSVGIGQISSEVPQNLSASRPQDRQFILSSKKLLLSDSGFYLCAWGRDTLRGNTIYFGEGSWLTVV.

The chain employs TRBV10-3 and TRBJ1-1, with 8 bases matching TRBD1. Germline CDR1 reads ENHRY; CDR2 reads SYGVKD. Losses at the gene ends were 4 bases for V and 2 bases for J; bases not matched to a gene: 6. This CDR3 has 15 amino acids. The CDR3 region has the DNA TGTGCCATCAGTGGTACGGGACAGGTCAACACTGAAGCTTTCTTT. Translating it yields CAISGTGQVNTEAFF.

This chain uses TRBV7-2 with TRBJ2-7; D remains ambiguous. The CDR3 is 13 residues long. V was cut by 3 bases and J by 3 bases, with 9 bases left in between. CDR1 is SGHTA and CDR2 is FQGNSA in the germline V gene. CDR3 sequence reads: CASSFGGNYEQYF. The CDR3 DNA follows: TGTGCCAGCAGCTTCGGTGGGAACTACGAGCAGTACTTC. The full variable domain, rest sourced from reference TRBV7-2 and TRBJ2-7, is GAGVSQSPSNKVTEKGKDVELRCDPISGHTALYWYRQSLGQGLEFLIYFQGNSAPDKSGLPSDRFSAERTGGSVSTLTIQRTQQEDSAVYLCASSFGGNYEQYFGPGTRLTVT.

V gene TRBV5-1 combines with J gene TRBJ2-1; D is possibly TRBD1 (6 bases). Per germline, CDR1 SGHRS and CDR2 YFSETQ. V was cut by 2 bases and J by 2 bases, with 14 bases left in between. The CDR3 has 16 amino acids. The CDR3 DNA reads TGCGCCAGCAGCTTTCGGCAGGGGATAACCTACAATGAGCAGTTCTTC. This gives the protein CASSFRQGITYNEQFF.

The V call is TRBV5-1, the J call TRBJ2-5; 10 nucleotides line up with TRBD2. Germline CDR1 and CDR2: SGHRS and YFSETQ. The CDR3 contains 16 residues. V gave up 0 bases and J gave up 5 bases; unmatched junction bases: 7. In DNA, the CDR3 is TGCGCCAGCAGCTTGGAACAAGCGGGGGGGGCTGAGACCCAGTACTTC. Amino acids: CASSLEQAGGAETQYF.